The 23 T cell receptor beta chains reported below all come from one sample, sequenced in a study of shared clonotypes between healthy human individuals. Assay used: immunoSEQ multiplex PCR; TCRdb lists only in-frame clones, some missing. The sample consists of roughly 2.4 million clones, approximately 94% of them appearing once. Specimen: naive CD4+ T cells sorted from blood. Subset in this sample: CD45RA+ positively selected. The receptor source for this set is a man aged 18 to 29 in good health.

This clone was recorded only once. The rearrangement uses TRBV5-6 and TRBJ2-7, with 9 nucleotides matching TRBD1. Germline-derived CDR1 and CDR2 are SGHDT and YYEEEE. Unmatched junction bases numbered 13, after V lost 4 bases and J lost 2 bases. This CDR3 has 17 residues. The CDR3 DNA reads TGTGCCAGCAGCCCCTCCGGGACAGGGTCGGTCGCCTACGAGCAGTACTTC. Translation: CASSPSGTGSVAYEQYF.

The genes are TRBV9 and TRBJ1-2; no clear D. The germline V and J ends were trimmed by 4 bases and 4 bases, with 14 bases remaining between them. The V gene's germline CDR1 is SGDLS and CDR2 YYNGEE. The CDR3 spans 14 residues. In DNA form, the CDR3 reads TGTGCCAGCAGCCCAGACACGAGAAGCTATGGCTACACCTTC. Translation: CASSPDTRSYGYTF.

The J gene is TRBJ2-1, the V gene TRBV6-5, with 10 nucleotides matching TRBD1. J gave up 8 bases and V 6 bases, and 10 bases lay outside the gene matches. The CDR3 covers 15 residues. CDR1 is MNHEY, CDR2 SVGAGI, per germline. Here the CDR3 DNA reads TGTGCCAGCAGGAGACAGGGGGCGCTTCTAGATGAGCAGTTCTTC. Amino acids: CASRRQGALLDEQFF.

The chain uses TRBV30 and TRBJ2-1, with 8 nucleotides matching TRBD2. With V trimmed by 4 bases and J by 0 bases, 8 bases remained unmatched. From germline, CDR1 is GTSNPN and CDR2 SVGIG (reference sequence). CDR3 length: 16 residues. The CDR3 sequence: CAWNQRGPSSYNEQFF. CDR3 in DNA: TGTGCCTGGAACCAGCGGGGGCCTAGCTCCTACAATGAGCAGTTCTTC.

This clone was detected a few times. This chain connects TRBV5-4 to TRBJ2-7, with TRBD1 identical over 10 bases. V shed 3 bases, J shed 6 bases, and the junction held 9 bases outside the gene matches. The CDR3 is 15 residues long. Germline lookup yields CDR1 SGHNT and CDR2 YYREEE (reference sequence). This chain's CDR3 is CASSSGQGNNVEQYF. The DNA of the CDR3 is TGTGCCAGCAGCTCGGGACAGGGGAACAACGTCGAGCAGTACTTC.

The chain carries TRBV19 and TRBJ1-1; the D is unclear. Germline V gene lookup returns CDR1 LNHDA and CDR2 SQIVND (reference sequence). The ends were cut back, 5 bases at V and 0 bases at J, with 13 bases in the middle. The CDR3 is 15 amino acids. CDR3: CASSQSSLMNTEAFF. The CDR3, as DNA: TGTGCCAGTAGTCAATCCAGCCTCATGAACACTGAAGCTTTCTTT.

The chain's CDR3 is CASSEQGYAGELFF. The CDR3 DNA sequence: TGTGCCAGCAGCGAACAGGGGTACGCCGGGGAGCTGTTTTTT. The chain joins TRBV7-2 to TRBJ2-2; TRBD1 agrees at 7 bases. The V and J ends lost 5 bases and 6 bases, in that order; junction bases with no gene match: 6. Germline assignment: CDR1 SGHTA and CDR2 FQGNSA. This CDR3 is 14 amino acids long.

The chain combines TRBV28 with TRBJ1-4; no definite D call. The CDR3 loop spans 15 amino acids. Per the germline V gene, CDR1 is MDHEN and CDR2 is SYDVKM. The germline V and J ends were trimmed by 4 bases and 0 bases, with 9 bases remaining between them. The CDR3: CASSSAGPTNEKLFF. The CDR3 DNA is TGTGCCAGCAGTTCCGCGGGCCCAACTAATGAAAAACTGTTTTTT.

Only a few counts were recorded for this clone. The V and J genes are TRBV6-1 and TRBJ2-2; 9 positions match TRBD1. Germline V gene data show CDR1 as MNHNS and CDR2 as SASEGT. The length of the CDR3 is 15 residues. V lost 4 bases and J lost 6; bases outside the gene matches: 6. CDR3 amino acids: CASSGRDREAGELFF. Written as DNA, the CDR3 is TGTGCCAGCAGTGGACGGGACAGGGAGGCCGGGGAGCTGTTTTTT.

CDR3: CASSPLGGRTSTDTQYF. The CDR3 DNA reads as TGTGCCAGCTCCCCCTTAGGGGGGAGGACTAGCACAGATACGCAGTATTTT. V usage is TRBV18 and J usage is TRBJ2-3, with D perhaps matching TRBD1 or TRBD2 (6 bases each). The ends were cut back, 6 bases at V and 0 bases at J, with 19 bases in the middle. Germline values: CDR1 KGHSH, CDR2 LQKENI. The CDR3 consists of 17 residues. Combining the CDR3 with reference TRBV18 and TRBJ2-3 gives the whole variable domain NAGVMQNPRHLVRRRGQEARLRCSPMKGHSHVYWYRQLPEEGLKFMVYLQKENIIDESGMPKERFSAEFPKEGPSILRIQQVVRGDSAAYFCASSPLGGRTSTDTQYFGPGTRLTVL.

The rearrangement uses TRBV6-1 and TRBJ1-1; tentatively, D is TRBD1 (5 bases). The length of the CDR3 is 14 residues. CDR1 and CDR2 (germline): MNHNS, SASEGT. V was shortened by 0 bases and J by 1 base, with 6 bases between the two germline ends. The CDR3 region is CASSEATENTEAFF. The CDR3 region has the DNA TGTGCCAGCAGTGAAGCGACAGAGAACACTGAAGCTTTCTTT.

The chain uses TRBV14 and TRBJ1-1; D gene unclear. Per germline, CDR1 SGHDN and CDR2 FVKESK. Trimming took off 1 base at V and 7 bases at J, with 7 bases between the two ends. The CDR3 runs 12 residues. CDR3 loop: CASSQVGFEAFF. CDR3 DNA sequence: TGTGCCAGCAGCCAAGTAGGATTTGAAGCTTTCTTT.

This chain joins TRBV6-6 and TRBJ2-7; TRBD1 agrees at 7 bases. The V gene's germline CDR1 is MNHNY and CDR2 SVGAGI (reference sequence). The CDR3 totals 15 residues. V gave up 4 bases and J gave up 7 bases; unmatched junction bases: 13. CDR3 amino acids: CASSSPTGPLGEQYF. In DNA, the CDR3 is TGTGCCAGCAGTTCCCCGACAGGGCCCCTAGGGGAGCAGTACTTC.

In this sample, this clone turned up a few times. Other DNA sequences in the same sample also yield this CDR3. The chain joins TRBV7-2 to TRBJ1-5; the match to TRBD1 covers 9 bases. Germline lookup yields CDR1 SGHTA and CDR2 FQGNSA. Losses at the gene ends were 3 bases for V and 4 bases for J; bases not matched to a gene: 1. The CDR3 runs 14 residues. The CDR3 loop reads CASSLTGGNQPQHF. The CDR3 nucleotides are TGTGCCAGCAGCTTGACAGGGGGGAATCAGCCCCAGCATTTT.

This clone was seen just once. Other DNA sequences in the sample encode the same CDR3. This sequence joins TRBV9 and TRBJ1-5; TRBD1 is a possible D gene (5 bases). Trimming pared 3 bases from V and 4 bases from J, leaving 11 bases between. Per germline, CDR1 SGDLS and CDR2 YYNGEE. This CDR3 region has 14 residues. The CDR3 region has the DNA TGTGCCAGCAGCGCAGGGCCGGGAAATCAGCCCCAGCATTTT. Translated: CASSAGPGNQPQHF.

This clone is a singleton in its sample. The rearrangement uses TRBV5-8 and TRBJ1-2, with TRBD1 matching 7 bases. Germline trimming cut 4 bases from V and 6 bases from J; bases unmatched to any gene: 12. CDR1 is SGHTS, CDR2 YDEGEE, per germline. The CDR3 extends over 15 amino acids. The CDR3 bases are TGTGCCAGCAGCCCAGGACAGGCCCTATACCATGGCTACACCTTC. It codes for CASSPGQALYHGYTF.

The chain employs TRBV18 and TRBJ1-3, with 7 bases matching TRBD1. Trimming at V came to 1 base and at J to 2 bases, leaving 5 bases not matched to a gene. CDR3 length: 16 residues. Looked up from germline, CDR1 is KGHSH and CDR2 is LQKENI. In DNA, the CDR3 is TGTGCCAGCTCACCACGGGCCGACAGGGCTGGAAACACCATATATTTT. Translating it yields CASSPRADRAGNTIYF.

This chain links TRBV6-1 with TRBJ1-2; 9 bases agree with TRBD1. The CDR3 covers 14 residues. J lost 8 bases, V lost 2 bases, and 6 bases had no gene match. The germline CDR1 and CDR2 sequences are MNHNS and SASEGT. CDR3 residues: CASSESDRGEGYTF. In DNA, the CDR3 is TGTGCCAGCAGTGAATCGGACAGGGGTGAAGGCTACACCTTC.

The rearrangement uses TRBV30 and TRBJ2-1, with 7 bases identical to TRBD1. From germline, CDR1 is GTSNPN and CDR2 SVGIG (reference sequence). J lost 6 bases, V lost 8 bases, and 10 bases had no gene match. The CDR3 length is 13 residues. CDR3 in amino acids: CAGKIRQGNEQFF. The CDR3 nucleotides read TGTGCCGGGAAAATAAGACAGGGCAATGAGCAGTTCTTC.

The chain recombines TRBV5-1 with TRBJ2-5, with 11 bases lining up with TRBD2. The germline V gene encodes CDR1 SGHRS and CDR2 YFSETQ. This CDR3 spans 17 amino acids. J gave up 4 bases and V 2 bases, and 10 bases lay outside the gene matches. CDR3 in DNA: TGCGCCAGCAGCTTAGGTGCAATAGCGGGAGGGGGAGAGACCCAGTACTTC. As protein: CASSLGAIAGGGETQYF.

Regarding this clone: Other nucleotide sequences in the sample specify the same CDR3. The chain has TRBV7-2 and TRBJ2-2, with unresolved D. Deletions cut 5 bases from V and 1 base from J, with 5 bases between. Germline V gives CDR1 SGHTA, CDR2 FQGNSA. The length of the CDR3 is 13 residues. The CDR3 sequence: CASSPQNTGELFF. For the CDR3, the DNA is TGTGCCAGCAGCCCCCAGAACACCGGGGAGCTGTTTTTT.

The chain employs TRBV6-5 and TRBJ1-2; D is undetermined. CDR1 is MNHEY, CDR2 SVGAGI, per germline. The CDR3 extends over 12 amino acids. V was shortened by 7 bases and J by 4 bases, with 10 bases between the two germline ends. DNA of the CDR3: TGTGCCAGCATCGGTCAGCCCTATGGCTACACCTTC. Its protein product is CASIGQPYGYTF.

This rearrangement joins TRBV5-1 to TRBJ2-6; D not resolved. The CDR3 length is 17 residues. Deletions cut 2 bases from V and 1 base from J, with 13 bases between. Germline CDR1 reads SGHRS; CDR2 reads YFSETQ. The CDR3 is CASSLDSIPSGANVLTF. DNA of the CDR3: TGCGCCAGCAGCTTAGACTCGATCCCTTCTGGGGCCAACGTCCTGACTTTC.